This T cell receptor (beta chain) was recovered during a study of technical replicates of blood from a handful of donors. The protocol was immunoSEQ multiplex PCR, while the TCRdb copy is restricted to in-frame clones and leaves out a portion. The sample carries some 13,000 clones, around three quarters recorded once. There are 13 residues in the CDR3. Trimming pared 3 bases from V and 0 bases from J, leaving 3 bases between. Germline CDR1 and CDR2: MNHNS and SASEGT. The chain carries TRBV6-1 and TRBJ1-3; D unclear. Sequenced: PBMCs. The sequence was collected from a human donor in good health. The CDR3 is CASSDNSGNTIYF. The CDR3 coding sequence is TGTGCCAGCAGTGATAACTCTGGAAACACCATATATTTT.